Below are 16 T cell receptor beta chains sequenced from a single sample in a study of shared clonotypes between healthy human individuals. Only in-frame clones appear in the TCRdb table, and some are missing; sequencing was by immunoSEQ multiplex PCR. The sample yields some 2,500,000 clones, 80% to 95% seen once. The specimen was naive CD4+ T cells from PBMCs. Subset in this sample: CD45RA+ positively selected. These receptor sequences come from a man aged 18 to 35 in good health. Some clones in this sample may be carry-over from other donors' samples.

The rearrangement links TRBV6-5 to TRBJ2-7; D not certain. Germline CDR1 MNHEY, CDR2 SVGAGI. V lost 5 bases to trimming and J lost 7 bases, with 18 bases between them. This CDR3 contains 14 residues. DNA of the CDR3: TGTGCCAGCAGTCACCTAGACAATTTTGGAGAGCAGTACTTC. This gives the protein CASSHLDNFGEQYF.

On this clone: The identical CDR3 is also encoded by other nucleotide sequences in the sample. The chain carries TRBV5-1 and TRBJ1-2; D not certain. This CDR3 contains 14 residues. Germline loops: CDR1 SGHRS, CDR2 YFSETQ. The ends were cut back, 0 bases at V and 3 bases at J, with 9 bases in the middle. CDR3 sequence reads: CASSLEGGYYGYTF. CDR3 DNA sequence: TGCGCCAGCAGCTTGGAGGGCGGATACTATGGCTACACCTTC.

This sequence joins TRBV10-2 and TRBJ2-5; 10 positions agree with TRBD2. The last part of the DNA fits TRBJ2-7 better; the J call may be wrong. The V gene's germline CDR1 is WSHSY and CDR2 SAAADI. This CDR3 comprises 18 residues. CDR3 region: CASSERGLARGPAYEQYF. As DNA, the CDR3 is TGCGCCAGCAGTGAACGGGGACTAGCGAGAGGACCCGCCTACGAGCAGTACTTC.

V and J are TRBV7-2 and TRBJ2-7; D is unresolved. V shed 7 bases and J shed 0 bases, with 7 bases lying between them. Germline V gives CDR1 SGHTA, CDR2 FQGNSA. The CDR3 totals 12 residues. CDR3 bases: TGTGCCAGCACCCCAAGCTCCTACGAGCAGTACTTC. Amino acid sequence: CASTPSSYEQYF.

V gene TRBV6-1 combines with J gene TRBJ2-3; 7 bases map to TRBD1. The CDR3 length is 14 residues. With 11 bases clipped from V and 1 base from J, the junction kept 9 bases outside the gene matches. Germline-derived CDR1 and CDR2 are MNHNS and SASEGT. The CDR3 is CAGGRDRGTDTQYF. Here the CDR3 DNA reads TGTGCCGGAGGTCGAGACAGGGGCACAGATACGCAGTATTTT.

CDR3 protein: CASSLREVGDTQYF. Written as DNA, the CDR3 is TGTGCCAGCTCATTGCGGGAGGTGGGAGATACGCAGTATTTT. The chain has TRBV18 and TRBJ2-3; 8 nucleotides agree with TRBD2. The length of the CDR3 is 14 residues. Germline trimming cut 5 bases from V and 5 bases from J; bases unmatched to any gene: 6. Germline CDR1 reads KGHSH; CDR2 reads LQKENI.

The V call is TRBV19, the J call TRBJ2-1; 8 bases are shared with TRBD1. V lost 4 bases to trimming and J lost 9 bases; unmatched junction nucleotides: 5. The CDR3 is made up of 13 amino acids. Germline V lookup: CDR1 LNHDA, CDR2 SQIVND (reference sequence). CDR3: CASSTQGALEQFF. The DNA for the CDR3 is TGTGCCAGTAGTACCCAGGGGGCCCTTGAGCAGTTCTTC.

The V gene is TRBV9, the J gene TRBJ1-3; the match to TRBD1 covers 7 bases. The junction had 10 bases not matched to a gene; V was cut back by 3 bases and J by 1 base. This CDR3 has 17 amino acids. Germline V gene sequence: CDR1 SGDLS, CDR2 YYNGEE. The CDR3 region has the DNA TGTGCCAGCAGCGGTTTTGGGGCAGGGGGATCTGGAAACACCATATATTTT. Protein product: CASSGFGAGGSGNTIYF.

This clone was seen a handful of times. The sample contains more than one DNA sequence encoding this CDR3. The rearrangement uses TRBV18 and TRBJ1-5; no clear D gene. The V gene lost 3 bases and the J gene lost 2 bases, with 8 bases spanning the gap. This CDR3 contains 14 residues. Germline V gene sequence: CDR1 KGHSH, CDR2 LQKENI. The DNA of the CDR3 is TGTGCCAGCTCACCGTTGGACGGCAATCAGCCCCAGCATTTT. Its translation: CASSPLDGNQPQHF.

The V and J genes are TRBV7-6 and TRBJ2-1, with 10 positions matching TRBD2. V was clipped by 5 bases and J by 4 bases; unmatched bases: 5. Germline V gene lookup returns CDR1 SGHVS and CDR2 FNYEAQ. The CDR3 totals 15 residues. The DNA for the CDR3 is TGTGCCAGCAGCCCACTAGCGGGACCATACAATGAGCAGTTCTTC. Protein sequence: CASSPLAGPYNEQFF.

This chain joins TRBV5-1 and TRBJ2-3; TRBD1 or TRBD2 may be the D gene (5 bases each). Trimming pared 4 bases from V and 5 bases from J, leaving 11 bases between. CDR1 and CDR2 from the germline V gene are SGHRS and YFSETQ. This CDR3 region has 13 residues. The CDR3 region is CASSQGTEDTQYF. CDR3 coding DNA: TGCGCCAGCAGCCAAGGGACGGAAGATACGCAGTATTTT. The whole variable domain, filled in from reference TRBV5-1 and TRBJ2-3, reads KAGVTQTPRYLIKTRGQQVTLSCSPISGHRSVSWYQQTPGQGLQFLFEYFSETQRNKGNFPGRFSGRQFSNSRSEMNVSTLELGDSALYLCASSQGTEDTQYFGPGTRLTVL.

The chain joins TRBV10-1 to TRBJ2-2; possible D gene TRBD1, 5 bases. CDR1 is WNHNN and CDR2 is SYGVQD in the germline V gene (reference sequence). The CDR3 length is 12 residues. Between the trimmed V and J ends, which lost 5 bases and 6 bases, there was a span of 7 bases. CDR3 sequence reads: CASSWTSGELFF. CDR3 nucleotide sequence: TGCGCCAGCAGTTGGACATCCGGGGAGCTGTTTTTT.

The V and J genes are TRBV19 and TRBJ1-4; no definite D call. V dropped 5 bases and J dropped 7 bases, with 17 bases sitting between them. This CDR3 contains 15 residues. The germline V gene has CDR1 LNHDA and CDR2 SQIVND (reference sequence). CDR3 DNA sequence: TGTGCCAGTAGTCCCAACAGTCAGCGGGTTGAAAAACTGTTTTTT. Encoded protein: CASSPNSQRVEKLFF.

The gene calls are TRBV30 and TRBJ2-7; the D gene is possibly TRBD2 (5 bases). The CDR3 runs to 14 residues. CDR1 GTSNPN and CDR2 SVGIG come from the germline V gene (reference sequence). Trimming shortened V by 0 bases and J by 5 bases, and 14 bases separated the two germline ends. CDR3 residues: CAWSVSNGIHEQYF. Here the CDR3 DNA reads TGTGCCTGGAGTGTATCTAACGGGATCCACGAGCAGTACTTC.

V usage is TRBV28 and J usage is TRBJ1-5, with D perhaps matching TRBD1 (5 bases). V shed 6 bases and J shed 2 bases, with 14 bases lying between them. The CDR3 is 15 amino acids. Germline V CDR1 and CDR2: MDHEN, SYDVKM. The CDR3 DNA follows: TGTGCCAGCAGCGATGCTAGGGGCGGCAATCAGCCCCAGCATTTT. Residues: CASSDARGGNQPQHF.

The gene calls are TRBV5-4 and TRBJ2-3; 8 positions match TRBD2. From germline, CDR1 is SGHNT and CDR2 YYREEE (reference sequence). This CDR3 comprises 14 residues. V dropped 6 bases and J dropped 5; count of bases not matched to a gene: 8. CDR3 DNA: TGTGCCAGCACTCCATCGGGAGGGCAAGATACGCAGTATTTT. Residues: CASTPSGGQDTQYF.